This TCR beta chain was retrieved from a study of T cell repertoires in cytomegalovirus infection. This clonotype was seen a handful of times. Its antigen is unknown. TCRdb passed the reads through MiXCR, listing each CDR3 protein once. The sample shows about 130,000 distinct CDR3 sequences, 24% of them seen only once. CDR3 length: 18 amino acids. The J segment lost 0 bases and the V segment lost 5 bases, leaving 10 bases of the junction unmatched. The rearrangement joins TRBV12-3 or TRBV12-4 to TRBJ1-3, with 10 bases lining up with TRBD1. This TCR came from a human donor in good health (CMV status not recorded). Some clones in this sample may be carry-over from other donors' samples. Sample: PBMCs, sequenced either directly or after in vitro stimulation (not recorded which). CDR3 in amino acids: CASSTRDRGSFSGNTIYF. CDR3 DNA: TGTGCCAGCAGTACCCGGGACAGGGGCTCTTTCTCTGGAAACACCATATATTTT.